This TCR beta chain was found in a study of graft-versus-host responses after intestinal transplantation (dated by TCRdb to about 2021). Regarding the study in general: The transplants that recipients got were multivisceral, liver-intestinal, or isolated intestinal. All recipients received anti-thymocyte globulin induction followed by maintenance tacrolimus and steroids for approximately 3 years. Samples from three later patients were sequenced in-house on an Illumina MiSeq with MiXCR processing rather than by the commercial service. To identify alloreactive clones, pre-transplant mixed lymphocyte reaction products were sequenced and then compared with unstimulated pre-transplant donor and recipient T cells. A cohort of around 25 intestinal transplant recipients, including one retransplant, was enrolled, and 3 patients lacking pretransplant specimens were excluded. After intestinal transplantation, graft-versus-host and host-versus-graft alloreactive T cell clones were followed in the graft, circulation and bone marrow using bulk TCR-beta CDR3 sequencing. A peak of at least 4% donor T cells among recipient peripheral blood mononuclear cells was the definition used for donor T cell macrochimerism.

Library construction relied on the immunoSEQ multiplex PCR assay. For most patients, genomic DNA was isolated with the Qiagen DNeasy Blood and Tissue Kit and shipped frozen to Adaptive Biotechnologies for TCR sequencing. For most patients, genomic DNA was subjected to high-throughput TCR-beta CDR3 sequencing by Adaptive Biotechnologies. As for how the authors treated the data: Adaptive's ImmunoSEQ software supplied the TCR sequencing data for 15 to 20 patients, while MiXCR and VDJtools were used to process a few other patients. CD4 versus CD8 sorting errors were corrected by removing sequences found in both subsets at a frequency ratio below 5:1. CDR3 nucleotide sequences shared between donor and recipient were removed because their origin could not be assigned. At least 2-fold expansion over unstimulated cells and a minimum CFSE-low frequency of 0.002% (template counts) or 0.001% (read counts) were required for clones to be classified as alloreactive. Mappable clones were those detected in sequenced pre-transplant spleen, lymph node, or MLR CFSE-low populations of the donor or recipient. Cumulative frequency of alloreactive clones was calculated as a percentage of all sequences weighted by copy number. Sourced from immuneACCESS, this table was stored by TCRdb with only in-frame sequences that have V and J called. A share of the clones is absent; for the studies checked, an unresolved V gene accounts for under half, and the remainder has no known explanation. The V and J calls and clone size are taken from that table; D and trimming were inferred from the DNA. The sample records about 88,000 clones, around 93% of which are singletons. Less than 0.45% of the sample belongs to the ten largest clones.

The CDR3, from cysteine to phenylalanine, totals 16 residues. The only DNA kept is the CDR3, 48 bases in frame from the first base. The V end gives up 4 bases and the J end 2 bases, leaving 11 bases in the junction not matched to a gene. Reading the germline V gene gives CDR1 LGHNT and CDR2 FRNRAP. The label giving this sample's time point can be read as: cells obtained before transplantation from donor or recipient. CD3+CD4+ and CD3+CD8+ populations were FACS-sorted from unstimulated pre-transplant donor and recipient cells taken from spleen or lymph nodes. As regards this clone: Its antigen remains undetermined. Nothing much larger sits one base from this clone, and base qualities are not available.

Summary of the overall study and its limitations: Peak levels of circulating GvH clones were associated with declines in HvG clones early after transplant. GvH clones were found in recipient bone marrow, and some of the GvH clones appeared earlier in ileal mucosa or blood, which is consistent with an intestinal mucosal origin. The conclusions were limited by the relatively low number and heterogeneity of the intestinal transplant patients. Patients with donor T cell macrochimerism had high GvH to HvG T cell clonal ratios in their allografts.

Recombination connected TRBV12-5 to TRBJ2-7, and TRBD2 aligns with 7 junction nucleotides. The source material was unstimulated CD4+ T cells sorted from spleen or lymph node cells, sampled before transplant. The clonotype originates from a human donor who was the organ donor for an intestinal transplant. The CDR3 region: CASGSGAGTVTYEQYF. DNA sequence: TGTGCTAGTGGTTCTGGAGCGGGGACCGTCACCTACGAGCAGTACTTC.